This T cell receptor beta chain is drawn from a study of blood T cells in healthy people across ages. Primed by a sample-barcoded 5' primer and a J-beta primer mix, a second PCR proceeded for about 6 to 11 cycles. One entry per CDR3 protein results from TCRdb running MiXCR on the 5' RACE reads. Of 1.5 million or so distinct CDR3 sequences listed, 42% are singletons. The specimen sequenced was blood. The origin of this receptor is a woman aged 18-35 years in good health.

The CDR3: CASSPTSGYTYEQYF. The CDR3 nucleotides read TGTGCCAGCAGTCCGACTAGCGGGTATACCTACGAGCAGTACTTC. The rearrangement joins TRBV7-9 to TRBJ2-7; 10 nucleotides agree with TRBD2. J was trimmed by 2 bases and V by 6 bases; bases with no gene match: 7. The CDR3 loop spans 15 amino acids. Germline V lookup: CDR1 SEHNR, CDR2 FQNEAQ (reference sequence). Variable domain in full (rest from reference TRBV7-9 and TRBJ2-7): DTGVSQNPRHKITKRGQNVTFRCDPISEHNRLYWYRQTLGQGPEFLTYFQNEAQLEKSRLLSDRFSAERPKGSFSTLEIQRTEQGDSAMYLCASSPTSGYTYEQYFGPGTRLTVT.